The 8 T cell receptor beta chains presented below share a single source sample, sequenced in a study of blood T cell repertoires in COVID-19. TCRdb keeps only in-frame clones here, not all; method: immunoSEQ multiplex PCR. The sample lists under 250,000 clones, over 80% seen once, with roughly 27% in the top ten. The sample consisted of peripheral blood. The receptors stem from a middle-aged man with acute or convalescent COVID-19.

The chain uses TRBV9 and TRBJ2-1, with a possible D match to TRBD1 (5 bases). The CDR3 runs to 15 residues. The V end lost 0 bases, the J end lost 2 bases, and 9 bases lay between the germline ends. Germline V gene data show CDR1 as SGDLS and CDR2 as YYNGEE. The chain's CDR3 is CASSVASGTYNEQFF. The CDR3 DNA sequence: TGTGCCAGCAGCGTAGCCTCAGGGACCTACAATGAGCAGTTCTTC.

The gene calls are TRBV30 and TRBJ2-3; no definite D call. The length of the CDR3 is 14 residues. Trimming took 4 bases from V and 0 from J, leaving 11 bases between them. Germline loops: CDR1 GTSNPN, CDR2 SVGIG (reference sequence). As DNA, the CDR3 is TGTGCCTGGAAAACCGGGTCAAGCACAGATACGCAGTATTTT. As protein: CAWKTGSSTDTQYF.

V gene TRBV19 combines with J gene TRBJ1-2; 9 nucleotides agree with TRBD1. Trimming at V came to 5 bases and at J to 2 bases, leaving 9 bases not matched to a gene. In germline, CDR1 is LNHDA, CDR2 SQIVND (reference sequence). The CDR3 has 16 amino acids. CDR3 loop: CASSATGTGYNYGYTF. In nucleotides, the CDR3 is TGTGCCAGTAGTGCCACCGGGACAGGGTACAACTATGGCTACACCTTC.

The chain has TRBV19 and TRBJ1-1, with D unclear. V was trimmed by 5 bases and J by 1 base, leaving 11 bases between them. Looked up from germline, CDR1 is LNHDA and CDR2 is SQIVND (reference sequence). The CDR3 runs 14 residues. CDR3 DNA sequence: TGTGCCAGTAGTTCCTTGCTAGGGAACACTGAAGCTTTCTTT. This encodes CASSSLLGNTEAFF.

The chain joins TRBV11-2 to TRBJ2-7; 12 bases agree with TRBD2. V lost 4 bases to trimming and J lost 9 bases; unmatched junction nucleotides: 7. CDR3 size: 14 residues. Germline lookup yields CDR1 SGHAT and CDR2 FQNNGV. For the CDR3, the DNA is TGTGCCAGCAGCTCAGAGACTAGCGGGAGAGGGCAGTACTTC. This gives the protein CASSSETSGRGQYF.

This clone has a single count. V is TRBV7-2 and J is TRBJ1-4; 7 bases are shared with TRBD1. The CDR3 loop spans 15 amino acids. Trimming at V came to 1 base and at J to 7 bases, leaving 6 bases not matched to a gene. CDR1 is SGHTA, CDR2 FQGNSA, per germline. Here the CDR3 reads CASSLEGARVEKLFF. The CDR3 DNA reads TGTGCCAGCAGCTTAGAGGGGGCGAGGGTTGAAAAACTGTTTTTT.

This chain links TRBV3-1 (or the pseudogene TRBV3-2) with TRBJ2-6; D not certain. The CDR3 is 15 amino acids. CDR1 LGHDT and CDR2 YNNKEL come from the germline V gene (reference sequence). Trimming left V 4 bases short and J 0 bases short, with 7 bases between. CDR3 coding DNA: TGTGCCAGCAGCCCCACGGGCTCTGGGGCCAACGTCCTGACTTTC. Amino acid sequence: CASSPTGSGANVLTF.

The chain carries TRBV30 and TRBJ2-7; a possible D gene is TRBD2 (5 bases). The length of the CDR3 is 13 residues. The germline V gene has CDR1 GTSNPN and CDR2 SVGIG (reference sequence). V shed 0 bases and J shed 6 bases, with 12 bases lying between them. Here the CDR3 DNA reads TGTGCCTGGAGTGTAAACGAAGGGAGCGAGCAGTACTTC. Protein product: CAWSVNEGSEQYF.